This paragraph reports one T cell receptor (beta chain). The antigen is not known. The data stem from a study of blood T cells in healthy people across ages. Study conclusions and caveats: CMV infection status of these donors was not known.

The V gene's germline CDR1 is SGHRS and CDR2 YFSETQ. J was trimmed by 2 bases and V by 3 bases; bases with no gene match: 6. The CDR3 loop spans 16 amino acids. Together with a sample-barcoded 5' primer, a J-beta primer mix was included in a second PCR lasting roughly 6 to 12 cycles. MiXCR was run by TCRdb on the 5' RACE reads, yielding one entry per CDR3 protein. The sample holds roughly 1.7 million distinct CDR3 sequences, 30% to 40% seen once. The chain couples TRBV5-1 to TRBJ2-3; 10 positions match TRBD2. This sequence originates from a woman aged 25-40 years in good health. The sequenced sample consisted of blood. The CDR3 coding sequence is TGCGCCAGCAGCTCGGGGACTAGCGTAGCCACAGATACGCAGTATTTT. It codes for CASSSGTSVATDTQYF.